This TCR beta chain was obtained from a study of T cell clonotyping in hematopoietic cell transplantation. The protocol was immunoSEQ multiplex PCR, while the TCRdb copy is restricted to in-frame clones and leaves out a portion. The repertoire includes thousands of clones, 76% of them detected once, and about 35% sits in the top ten. In the case of this clone: Its antigen is still unknown.

Study results and caveats: Without cell sorting, CD4 versus CD8 contributions remain unresolved. After transplant, recipient diversity fell while pathologically expanded clonotypes grew through day 180. At the given depth, recipient repertoires were over 95% de novo clonotypes. Graft donor and pretransplant recipient Inverse Simpson Index values predicted broader posttransplant TCR diversity.

The sequence came from a male patient aged 50 to 59 who had an allogeneic stem cell transplant from an unrelated donor, so the T cells may come from the graft donor. Some clones in this sample may be carry-over from other donors' samples. The starting material was peripheral blood mononuclear cells, obtained 100 days after allogeneic stem cell transplant.

CDR3 protein: CASSRSGDSGNTIYF. CDR3 nucleotides: TGTGCCAGCTCACGCTCAGGGGACTCCGGAAACACCATATATTTT. The chain has TRBV18 and TRBJ1-3; D possibly corresponds to TRBD1 (6 bases). Germline CDR1 KGHSH, CDR2 LQKENI. There are 15 residues in the CDR3. V was cut by 4 bases and J by 4 bases, with 14 bases left in between. Together with reference TRBV18 and TRBJ1-3, the CDR3 gives the full variable domain: NAGVMQNPRHLVRRRGQEARLRCSPMKGHSHVYWYRQLPEEGLKFMVYLQKENIIDESGMPKERFSAEFPKEGPSILRIQQVVRGDSAAYFCASSRSGDSGNTIYFGEGSWLTVV.